One T cell receptor (beta chain) is described in this entry. Its antigen is unknown. After removal of 4 bases from V and 7 bases from J, the junction contained 15 bases not matched to a gene. Germline-derived CDR1 and CDR2 are SGDLS and YYNGEE. The CDR3 totals 17 residues. Sample-barcoded 5' priming and a J-beta primer mix drove a second PCR of roughly 7 to 11 cycles. One entry per CDR3 protein, called by TCRdb with MiXCR from the 5' RACE reads. The profile shows around 1,800,000 distinct CDR3 sequences, around 40% of them singletons. The data are from a study of blood T cells in healthy people across ages. General study findings and limits: Per million T cells, TCR beta diversity dropped roughly linearly as age increased.

Per sample, a minimum of 7 million PBMCs were isolated. The chain is built from TRBV9 and TRBJ1-4; 8 bases line up with TRBD1. The TCR was taken from a human donor in good health. The material sequenced was blood. CDR3 coding DNA: TGTGCCAGCAGCTCCCGCTACCCGGGACAGGAGCCTGAAAAACTGTTTTTT. Protein sequence: CASSSRYPGQEPEKLFF.